These T cell receptor beta chains were read from a single sample in a study of identical twins. MiXCR, applied by TCRdb to the 5' RACE reads, yields one record per CDR3 protein. The sample records around 490,000 distinct CDR3 sequences, about a fifth being singletons. These same records also appear under a second study, on yellow fever vaccine responses in identical twins.

The specimen sequenced was CD4+ T cells sorted from blood. Receptors were obtained from a woman between 18 and 29 years old in good health. Each CDR3 is given with its conserved first and last residue. The D gene is left open where the match is weak. A clone size is listed for some rows: how often the clone was seen (once, few, many), or a class if it is expanded.

>TRBD2|-|TRBV27|TRBJ2-7
TGTGCCAGCAGTCAGGCGGGAGTTCGCGAGCAGTACTTC
CASSQAGVREQYF
>-|-|TRBV12-5|TRBJ2-1
TGTGCTAGTGGTTTGGACGGGAAAGCCCCCTACAATGAGCAGTTCTTC
CASGLDGKAPYNEQFF
>TRBD1|-|TRBV5-1|TRBJ2-3
TGCGCCAGCACCGAGGGACAGCCCCAGGATACGCAGTATTTT
CASTEGQPQDTQYF
>-|few|TRBV10-3|TRBJ2-6
TGTGCCATCAGTGAAGGCGGTTCGACTGGGGCCAACGTCCTGACTTTC
CAISEGGSTGANVLTF
>TRBD1|-|TRBV18|TRBJ1-2
TGTGCCAGCTCACTGGTGGGACAGAGCTATGGCTACACCTTC
CASSLVGQSYGYTF
>TRBD1|few|TRBV5-1|TRBJ2-3
TGCGCCACCACCCCGGGACAGGGGGTCACAGATACGCAGTATTTT
CATTPGQGVTDTQYF
>-|-|TRBV5-5|TRBJ1-1
TGTGCCAGCAGCTTGGCCTTTGTGGGGGGCGGAATGAACACTGAAGCTTTCTTT
CASSLAFVGGGMNTEAFF
>TRBD2|few|TRBV20-1|TRBJ2-5
TGCAGTGCTAGACGGCTCGGGGGGGAGACCCAGTACTTC
CSARRLGGETQYF
>TRBD1|few|TRBV11-2|TRBJ2-5
TGTGCCAGCAGACGCGGGACAGGGGGGAGTGGGGAGACCCAGTACTTC
CASRRGTGGSGETQYF
>-|few|TRBV29-1|TRBJ2-1
TGCAGCGTTGAAGATATCCAGCGGCTCTACAATGAGCAGTTCTTC
CSVEDIQRLYNEQFF
>-|-|TRBV6-1|TRBJ2-2
TGTGCCAGCACGGTAGCGGAGAACACCGGGGAGCTGTTTTTT
CASTVAENTGELFF
>TRBD1|-|TRBV6-5|TRBJ1-6
TGTGCCAGCAGTTACTCGCGCGGGACAGTTCTCTCACCCCTCCACTTT
CASSYSRGTVLSPLHF
>-|few|TRBV29-1|TRBJ2-3
TGCAGCGTTGGCAAGGGGGATACGCAGTATTTT
CSVGKGDTQYF
>-|-|TRBV20-1|TRBJ1-1
TGCAGTGCTGAACCCTCGGACAGGAACACTGAAGCTTTCTTT
CSAEPSDRNTEAFF
>-|few|TRBV28|TRBJ2-5
TGTGCCAGCAGTGCCGGACAGGTTAGGGGGGACCAGTACTTC
CASSAGQVRGDQYF
>-|few|TRBV7-2|TRBJ1-1
TGTGCCAGCAGCTTAGCGAAGGTGGTAAGGGGAACTAACACTGAAGCTTTCTTT
CASSLAKVVRGTNTEAFF
>TRBD1|-|TRBV27|TRBJ2-1
TGTGCCAGCATTAGACAGGGGCCCTATGAGCAGTTCTTC
CASIRQGPYEQFF
>TRBD2|few|TRBV7-2|TRBJ2-1
TGTGCCAGCAGCTTACTGGCTAGCGGGGCTGAGCAGTTCTTC
CASSLLASGAEQFF
>TRBD1|-|TRBV20-1|TRBJ1-1
TGCAGTGCTAGAGCCCCGGGACAGGGCCCTGAAGCTTTCTTT
CSARAPGQGPEAFF
>-|few|TRBV20-1|TRBJ1-5
TGCAGTGCTAGTTCAGGGACCGTCGGCAATCAGCCCCAGCATTTT
CSASSGTVGNQPQHF
>-|-|TRBV29-1|TRBJ2-6
TGCAGCGTTGTTGTATCGGGACCGATCTCTGGGGCCAACGTCCTGACTTTC
CSVVVSGPISGANVLTF
>-|-|TRBV7-2|TRBJ2-3
TGTGCCAGCAGGGGCCGGGGAAACACAGATACGCAGTATTTT
CASRGRGNTDTQYF
>TRBD2|-|TRBV3-1|TRBJ2-5
TGTGCCAGCAGCCTGGGGACTAGCGGGGCGCCCGGGGTGACCCAGTACTTC
CASSLGTSGAPGVTQYF
>-|few|TRBV4-1|TRBJ1-5
TGCGCCAGCAGCCAAGAAGGGGACGGAAATCAGCCCCAGCATTTT
CASSQEGDGNQPQHF
>-|-|TRBV3-1|TRBJ2-3
TGTGCCAGCAAGCCCTATGGCGGTACAGATACGCAGTATTTT
CASKPYGGTDTQYF
>-|few|TRBV20-1|TRBJ1-4
TGCAGTGCTAGAGACCTGACTGAAAAACTGTTTTTT
CSARDLTEKLFF
>-|-|TRBV9|TRBJ2-7
TGTGCCAGCAGCCCCCACAGAAACGACTACGAGCAGTACTTC
CASSPHRNDYEQYF
>-|-|TRBV6-5|TRBJ2-3
TGTGCCAGCGGTTCCCGGGGGACGAGCACAGATACGCAGTATTTT
CASGSRGTSTDTQYF
>TRBD2|few|TRBV5-1|TRBJ2-1
TGCGCCAGCCGATCTTCCGGGGGGGAGAATGAGCAGTTCTTC
CASRSSGGENEQFF
>-|few|TRBV12-3/TRBV12-4|TRBJ2-7
TGTGCCAGCAGTTTTGGGCGGACCTCCAACGAGCAGTACTTC
CASSFGRTSNEQYF
>-|few|TRBV5-1|TRBJ2-7
TGCGCCAGCAGCTTAGCGACAAACTCCTACGAGCAGTACTTC
CASSLATNSYEQYF
>TRBD1|few|TRBV2|TRBJ2-3
TGTGCCAGCAGTGCTATACAGGGGGTGGATACGCAGTATTTT
CASSAIQGVDTQYF
>-|-|TRBV28|TRBJ1-5
TGTGCCAGCACCGACACTACAGGGCCCCAGCATTTT
CASTDTTGPQHF
>-|few|TRBV25-1|TRBJ1-4
TGTGCCAGCAGTGGTTCGTGGAGACGGGATGAAAAACTGTTTTTT
CASSGSWRRDEKLFF
>-|few|TRBV7-8|TRBJ1-1
TGTGCCAGCAGCATGTTCGGGGGATTAGGGAACACTGAAGCTTTCTTT
CASSMFGGLGNTEAFF
>-|-|TRBV4-2|TRBJ2-1
TGTGCCAGCAGCCAAGGTGGACTGGGGGACCTATACAATGAGCAGTTCTTC
CASSQGGLGDLYNEQFF
>-|-|TRBV6-6|TRBJ1-1
TGTGCCAGCAGTTACGACGATGTAGAAGCTTTCTTT
CASSYDDVEAFF
>TRBD2|-|TRBV20-1|TRBJ2-3
TGCAGTGCTTACGCCGGGACTAGCAGCGCAGATACGCAGTATTTT
CSAYAGTSSADTQYF
>-|few|TRBV29-1|TRBJ2-6
TGCAGCGTTGCGGGGGACCAGGGAACCCCGCACTCTGGGGCCAACGTCCTGACTTTC
CSVAGDQGTPHSGANVLTF
>TRBD2|-|TRBV3-1|TRBJ2-4
TGTGCCAGCAGCCCAGTGGGAGGGACCAAAAACATTCAGTACTTC
CASSPVGGTKNIQYF
>-|few|TRBV11-2|TRBJ2-2
TGTGCCAGCAGCCTAAGGGGGTCCGGGGGCGCGAACACCGGGGAGCTGTTTTTT
CASSLRGSGGANTGELFF
>TRBD1|-|TRBV9|TRBJ1-1
TGTGCCAGCAGCGTCGGGACAGACGCTAGGAACACTGAAGCTTTCTTT
CASSVGTDARNTEAFF
>-|few|TRBV3-1|TRBJ1-5
TGTGCCAGCAGCCCCGACACGAATCAGCCCCAGCATTTT
CASSPDTNQPQHF
>-|-|TRBV20-1|TRBJ1-4
TGCAGTGCTAGTAGGACAACTAATGAAAAACTGTTTTTT
CSASRTTNEKLFF
>TRBD2|-|TRBV3-1|TRBJ2-5
TGTGCCAGCAGCCATGGACTAGCCTATGGGGCAGAGACCCAGTACTTC
CASSHGLAYGAETQYF
>-|-|TRBV28|TRBJ2-5
TGTGCCAGCAGTTTAGTCTGGGCGGAGGAACAAGAGACCCAGTACTTC
CASSLVWAEEQETQYF
>-|-|TRBV29-1|TRBJ2-1
TGCAGCGTTGACGGGCGGGCCTTCCGCACCAATGAGCAGTTCTTC
CSVDGRAFRTNEQFF
>-|few|TRBV7-2|TRBJ2-5
TGTGCCAGCAGCTTAGCTCCGGGTTTACAAGAGACCCAGTACTTC
CASSLAPGLQETQYF